A single sample is the source of the 15 T cell receptor beta chains below, sequenced in a study of CD8+CD57+ T cells in acquired aplastic anemia. Genomic DNA provided the template from which TCR beta VDJ and CDR3 profiles were obtained. Using its own MiXCR run on the reads, TCRdb lists one record per CDR3 protein. Of approximately 150,000 distinct CDR3 sequences listed, around half were seen once; the top ten hold roughly 1.2%. All sequencing subjects had displayed CD8+CD57+ cell expansion on flow cytometry. What was sequenced was sorted CD4+, CD8+, or CD8+CD57+ T cells (not recorded which) from PBMCs. The receptors were sampled from a human donor with aplastic anemia.

Many counts were recorded for this clonotype. The chain links TRBV19 to TRBJ1-5; unclear D gene. V lost 5 bases and J lost 0, with 20 bases in between. The germline V gene encodes CDR1 LNHDA and CDR2 SQIVND (reference sequence). The CDR3 consists of 18 residues. The CDR3 DNA follows: TGTGCCAGTAGTGTCGACGGACTAAGCTTATATAGCAATCAGCCCCAGCATTTT. Amino acids: CASSVDGLSLYSNQPQHF.

This clonotype was found once. V is TRBV5-4 and J is TRBJ2-7; the match to TRBD2 covers 8 bases. The CDR3 consists of 13 residues. Germline V gene sequence: CDR1 SGHNT, CDR2 YYREEE (reference sequence). The V gene end was trimmed by 2 bases and the J gene end by 4 bases; junction bases not matched to a gene: 2. CDR3 amino acids: CASSLRGGYEQYF. CDR3 sequence (DNA): TGTGCCAGCAGCTTACGGGGGGGATACGAGCAGTACTTC.

The V call is TRBV10-3, the J call TRBJ1-1, with D unclear. This CDR3 has 13 residues. From germline, CDR1 is ENHRY and CDR2 SYGVKD. Trimming left V 4 bases short and J 4 bases short, with 10 bases between. The CDR3 sequence is CAISGGDGTEAFF. Written as DNA, the CDR3 is TGTGCCATCAGTGGTGGGGATGGCACTGAAGCTTTCTTT.

This rearrangement joins TRBV9 to TRBJ2-5, with D possibly being TRBD2 (6 bases). Trimming shortened V by 3 bases and J by 2 bases, and 14 bases separated the two germline ends. This CDR3 contains 15 residues. Germline V gene lookup returns CDR1 SGDLS and CDR2 YYNGEE. CDR3 in amino acids: CASSDMGLAQETQYF. CDR3 nucleotides: TGTGCCAGCAGCGATATGGGACTTGCACAAGAGACCCAGTACTTC.

The CDR3 nucleotides read TGTGCCAGCAGCGTACTGGGTTCCGAGCAGTACTTC. Translating gives CASSVLGSEQYF. The chain recombines TRBV9 with TRBJ2-7; D gene uncertain. Looked up from germline, CDR1 is SGDLS and CDR2 is YYNGEE. The V end lost 1 base, the J end lost 6 bases, and 8 bases lay between the germline ends. The CDR3 covers 12 residues.

J is TRBJ1-2 and V is TRBV5-1; D remains unclear. The V and J ends lost 0 bases and 8 bases respectively, with 17 bases between them. The CDR3 spans 15 residues. Germline assignment: CDR1 SGHRS and CDR2 YFSETQ. The CDR3, as DNA: TGCGCCAGCAGCTTGGAAGAGGATCGCTTATTCGGCTACACCTTC. It yields the protein CASSLEEDRLFGYTF. Full variable domain (rest looked up from reference TRBV5-1 and TRBJ1-2): KAGVTQTPRYLIKTRGQQVTLSCSPISGHRSVSWYQQTPGQGLQFLFEYFSETQRNKGNFPGRFSGRQFSNSRSEMNVSTLELGDSALYLCASSLEEDRLFGYTFGSGTRLTVV.

J is TRBJ1-1 and V is TRBV19, with a weak D call TRBD1 (5 bases). Between the trimmed V and J ends, which lost 4 bases and 1 base, there was a span of 10 bases. CDR1 is LNHDA and CDR2 is SQIVND in the germline V gene (reference sequence). The CDR3 consists of 14 residues. The CDR3 sequence is CASSTGPTNTEAFF. The CDR3 DNA reads TGTGCCAGTAGTACAGGGCCAACGAACACTGAAGCTTTCTTT.

V gene TRBV7-6 combines with J gene TRBJ2-1; 8 bases are a match to TRBD2. This CDR3 is 17 amino acids long. The trim removed 5 bases at V and 4 bases at J, leaving 13 bases unmatched. Germline-derived CDR1 and CDR2 are SGHVS and FNYEAQ. The CDR3 coding sequence is TGTGCCAGCAGCCAATTTGGACCAGCGGGGGTGTACAATGAGCAGTTCTTC. This gives the protein CASSQFGPAGVYNEQFF.

This rearrangement joins TRBV6-5 to TRBJ1-1, with 11 positions matching TRBD1. Unmatched junction bases numbered 1, after V lost 4 bases and J lost 6 bases. Germline-derived CDR1 and CDR2 are MNHEY and SVGAGI. The CDR3 is 13 residues long. The chain's CDR3 is CASSWTGGSEAFF. CDR3 in DNA: TGTGCCAGCAGTTGGACAGGGGGCTCTGAAGCTTTCTTT.

This clonotype has ten or more counts. The genes are TRBV11-1 and TRBJ2-7; the D gene is possibly TRBD1 (6 bases). There are 14 residues in the CDR3. The V gene lost 5 bases and the J gene lost 2 bases, with 13 bases spanning the gap. The V gene's germline CDR1 is SGHAT and CDR2 FQDESV (reference sequence). CDR3 residues: CASSRTDETYEQYF. The CDR3, as DNA: TGTGCCAGCAGCAGGACAGATGAGACCTACGAGCAGTACTTC.

The chain combines TRBV7-2 with TRBJ2-3; 14 nucleotides line up with TRBD2. V gave up 1 base and J gave up 9 bases; unmatched junction bases: 6. CDR1 is SGHTA, CDR2 FQGNSA, per germline. The CDR3 runs 16 residues. The chain's CDR3 is CASSLVGTSGGLTQYF. The CDR3 nucleotides are TGTGCCAGCAGCTTAGTAGGGACTAGCGGGGGTTTAACGCAGTATTTT.

This clonotype was seen many times. The chain recombines TRBV5-1 with TRBJ1-5; tentatively, D is TRBD1 (6 bases). CDR3 size: 15 residues. Germline assignment: CDR1 SGHRS and CDR2 YFSETQ. V lost 0 bases to trimming and J lost 6 bases, with 13 bases between them. The CDR3 DNA reads TGCGCCAGCAGCTTGGCAGGGGATGTGGGTCAGCCCCAGCATTTT. Translation gives CASSLAGDVGQPQHF.

Notes on this clonotype: As the CDR3 is not closed by the conserved phenylalanine or tryptophan, this likely results from a read error. The chain combines TRBV4-2 with TRBJ1-2; D is perhaps TRBD1 (5 bases). V was shortened by 4 bases and J by 4 bases, with 19 bases between the two germline ends. The CDR3 contains 16 residues. CDR1 is LGHNA, CDR2 YNFKEQ, per germline. For the CDR3, the DNA is TGTGCCAGCAGCCCACGCGAAGGGAGGGGTACCTATGGCTACACCCTC. Residues: CASSPREGRGTYGYTL.

In its sample, this clonotype was seen many times. V is TRBV4-1 and J is TRBJ1-4, with unresolved D. The germline V gene encodes CDR1 MGHRA and CDR2 YSYEKL. Trimming removed 1 base at V and 8 bases at J, with 11 bases between. The CDR3 is 14 amino acids. The CDR3 sequence is CASSQAGLSEKLFF. CDR3 nucleotide sequence: TGCGCCAGCAGCCAAGCGGGGTTGTCGGAAAAACTGTTTTTT.

The V call is TRBV29-1, the J call TRBJ1-2; D perhaps matches TRBD1 (6 bases). The germline V gene encodes CDR1 SQVTM and CDR2 ANQGSEA. The V gene lost 8 bases and the J gene lost 6 bases, with 13 bases spanning the gap. The CDR3 spans 11 residues. The DNA for the CDR3 is TGCAGCTTGAACAGGGAAGATGGCTACACCTTC. Its translation is CSLNREDGYTF.